A single sample gave rise to the 10 T cell receptor beta chains below, sequenced in a study of cytomegalovirus exposure and HLA in healthy donors. Clones were sequenced by immunoSEQ multiplex PCR, and TCRdb holds only the in-frame ones, with some missing. The sample has 76,000 or so clones, 85% to 95% seen once. Material for sequencing was PBMCs. Receptors originate from a woman aged 18-29 years in good health and CMV-seronegative.

The chain combines TRBV19 with TRBJ1-5; a weak D match, TRBD1 (6 bases). Trimming took 4 bases from V and 6 from J, leaving 13 bases between them. The CDR3 runs 14 residues. Germline-derived CDR1 and CDR2 are LNHDA and SQIVND (reference sequence). This CDR3 is CASSTQGSSQPQHF. As DNA, the CDR3 is TGTGCCAGTAGTACACAGGGATCAAGTCAGCCCCAGCATTTT.

This sequence joins TRBV6-5 and TRBJ2-1; possible D gene TRBD2, 5 bases. V was shortened by 7 bases and J by 2 bases, with 15 bases between the two germline ends. CDR3 length equals 15 residues. CDR1 is MNHEY and CDR2 is SVGAGI in the germline V gene. The CDR3 sequence is CASNPRADTYNEQFF. CDR3 nucleotide sequence: TGTGCCAGCAACCCTAGAGCGGATACCTACAATGAGCAGTTCTTC.

V is TRBV14 and J is TRBJ2-1, with D uncertain. The CDR3 is 14 amino acids. Trimming left V 4 bases short and J 2 bases short, with 9 bases between. The germline V gene encodes CDR1 SGHDN and CDR2 FVKESK. CDR3 residues: CASSRSPAYNEQFF. CDR3 DNA: TGTGCCAGCAGCCGTTCCCCCGCCTACAATGAGCAGTTCTTC.

The chain is built from TRBV19 and TRBJ1-1, with D hard to call. V was pared by 3 bases and J by 6 bases, with 8 bases between. Per germline, CDR1 LNHDA and CDR2 SQIVND (reference sequence). The CDR3 spans 12 residues. The CDR3 sequence is CASSIGVAEAFF. CDR3 DNA: TGTGCCAGTAGTATTGGAGTTGCTGAAGCTTTCTTT.

The CDR3 DNA sequence: TGTGCCTGGAGTGAAAAGGGGTTCGGTGCTGAAGCTTTCTTT. This codes for CAWSEKGFGAEAFF. This chain connects TRBV30 to TRBJ1-1; maybe TRBD1 (5 bases). CDR1 and CDR2 from the germline V gene are GTSNPN and SVGIG (reference sequence). The CDR3 contains 14 residues. Trimming shortened V by 1 base and J by 6 bases, and 15 bases separated the two germline ends. The whole variable domain, filled in from reference TRBV30 and TRBJ1-1, reads SQTIHQWPATLVQPVGSPLSLECTVEGTSNPNLYWYRQAAGRGLQLLFYSVGIGQISSEVPQNLSASRPQDRQFILSSKKLLLSDSGFYLCAWSEKGFGAEAFFGQGTRLTVV.

This chain joins TRBV19 and TRBJ1-1; D remains unclear. This CDR3 comprises 11 residues. Trimming removed 5 bases from V and 5 bases from J, with 6 bases in between. Germline CDR1 LNHDA, CDR2 SQIVND (reference sequence). CDR3 sequence reads: CASSHGTEAFF. DNA of the CDR3: TGTGCCAGTAGTCACGGGACTGAAGCTTTCTTT.

The genes are TRBV6-1 and TRBJ1-5; D unclear. Trimming took 7 bases from V and 3 from J, leaving 10 bases between them. Germline V lookup: CDR1 MNHNS, CDR2 SASEGT. The CDR3 consists of 13 residues. The CDR3 loop is CASNPRLNQPQHF. CDR3 bases: TGTGCCAGCAACCCCAGGCTCAATCAGCCCCAGCATTTT.

On this clone: A junction boundary mismatches the germline segment, possibly from a read error. The chain has TRBV2 and TRBJ1-5, with 9 bases that match TRBD1. CDR3 size: 12 residues. Germline loops: CDR1 SNHLY, CDR2 FYNNEI. The CDR3: CASSPGTGRPAF. The CDR3 DNA reads as TGTGCCAGCAGTCCAGGGACAGGGCGTCCCGCTTTT.

The CDR3 region is CASSPQARGRDYGYTF. As DNA, the CDR3 is TGTGCCAGCAGCCCACAGGCCCGTGGGAGGGACTATGGCTACACCTTC. The chain employs TRBV11-2 and TRBJ1-2, with D possibly being TRBD1 (5 bases). V was clipped by 5 bases and J by 3 bases, with 19 bases between them. There are 16 residues in the CDR3. Germline CDR1 SGHAT, CDR2 FQNNGV.

This chain connects TRBV4-1 to TRBJ2-1, with 10 bases fitting TRBD2. CDR3 length equals 17 residues. The V gene's germline CDR1 is MGHRA and CDR2 YSYEKL. V shed 0 bases and J 9 bases; nucleotides not matched to a gene: 11. The CDR3 bases are TGCGCCAGCAGCCAAGATCTGGCTAGCGGGAGTCCCGGTGAGCAGTTCTTC. Its translation: CASSQDLASGSPGEQFF.